This T cell receptor (beta chain) comes out of a study of cytomegalovirus exposure and HLA in healthy donors (dated by TCRdb to about 2017). With regard to the full study: In an earlier analysis of approximately 640 of the donors, 276 Gb of sequence data and approximately 100 million unique TCR beta sequences from about 179 million T cells were reported. An early release covering about 600 HLA-typed donors comprised about 320 gigabases of sequencing data and 85 million to 100 million unique TCR sequences. Of the roughly 400 genotyped donors, roughly 80% were placed in the genetic ancestry cluster associated with self-reported Caucasian donors. The study was designed to test whether signatures of past pathogen exposure could be identified by cataloging public T cell receptors. The T cell repertoires of around 730 subjects were profiled by immunosequencing and related to cytomegalovirus serostatus. Along with the roughly 670-subject first cohort, a separate validation cohort of over a hundred different subjects was used. To predict cytomegalovirus infection status, the study combined high-throughput TCR immunosequencing, statistical association of individual TCRs with disease status, and machine learning. To study patterns of TCR occurrence, a later analysis re-analyzed previously published TCR beta repertoires from 700 or so donors and added high-resolution HLA genotyping. The later analysis used no new phenotypic data to find candidate immune exposures, relying instead on TCR beta sequences and their occurrence across donors. An earlier analysis of around 640 of the donors used high-throughput TCR beta sequencing to judge whether each TCR beta V gene segment behaved as functional or pseudogenic. Donor age, sex, ethnicity and CMV serostatus were compiled alongside the repertoire data. A later genetic analysis used genome-wide SNP genotypes for about 65% of the 666 donors, treating that subset as a discovery cohort. All discovery cohort repertoires had been generated using a single sequencing platform. HLA typing included class I and class II loci at four-digit resolution. Typing coverage differed by locus: A, B, C, DRB1 and DQB1 were typed in about 629-630 donors, DQA1 in about 500, DPA1 in nearly 610, and DPB1 in around 490. Because of strong linkage in the cohort, roughly five DR-DQ haplotypes were treated as single units for association and clustering. Among 398 genotyped donors of the cohort, an average of approximately 220,000 unique TCR beta nucleotide sequences was sequenced per donor, of which about 19% were non-productive.

The library came from the immunoSEQ multiplex PCR assay. For the multiplex PCR, a mixture combining 60 forward primers for TCR Vbeta segments and 13 reverse primers for TCR Jbeta segments was used. A multiplex PCR assay on genomic DNA amplified the CDR3 region of rearranged TCR beta genes. The amplified TCR beta libraries were sequenced on the Illumina HiSeq System as 87-base-pair reads. The original methods were these. A later analysis tallied around 82 million unique TCR beta chains across the approximately 670 repertoires, and some 10 million of those chains were shared by two or more donors. Raw reads were error-corrected and collapsed into unique sequences with a nearest-neighbor algorithm that merged closely related sequences to remove PCR and sequencing errors. V, D and J gene segments were assigned by aligning CDR3 sequences to IMGT reference sequences. For a sequence to be retained, at least a six-nucleotide match to both a V gene segment and a J gene segment was required. Rearrangements were classified as productive when the CDR3 lacked stop codons and remained in frame with V and J, and all other rearrangements were classified as non-productive. CDR3 was defined by IMGT convention, running from the second conserved V-encoded cysteine to the conserved J-encoded phenylalanine. In an earlier analysis of some 550 of the donors, sequences lacking an unambiguous match to a single V gene segment were excluded. In an earlier analysis of around 600 of the donors, V segments were called functional above 56.7% productive rearrangements and were called segregating when the between-donor standard deviation exceeded 5%. A statistical classification framework was built for diagnosing cytomegalovirus status from the catalog of TCR beta chain sequences. In a later analysis, TCR nucleotide sequences were compared against IMGT/GENE-DB human TR gene sequences so that V and J genes could be assigned. A later analysis assigned CDR3 sequences and most-parsimonious VDJ recombination scenarios with the TCRdist pipeline. In a later analysis, each TCR beta chain was defined by its CDR3 amino acid sequence together with its V-gene family, and reads lacking a unique V-gene family were excluded. To address suspected cross-contamination and a sequencing artifact, a later analysis removed over 500 highly shared, low-generation-probability nucleotide sequences. In a later analysis, a clonal expansion index was calculated for each public chain from normalized within-repertoire ranks of inferred template counts. Generation probabilities in a later analysis came from a VDJ recombination model fitted to out-of-frame rearrangements, and those results were checked against IGoR. In a later analysis, hypergeometric tests were used to score TCR-TCR, TCR-HLA and TCR-CMV co-occurrence, with a repertoire-size bias correction applied to TCR pairs. In a later analysis, false discovery rates were estimated by permuting HLA or CMV assignments 20 times. In a later analysis, co-occurring TCRs were grouped using DBSCAN, with TCRdist sequence similarity added in when clustering inside HLA-allele-positive subsets. Co-occurrence clustering excluded repertoires with fewer than 30,000 or more than 120,000 public chains, plus five with anomalous nucleotide sharing. The table comes from immuneACCESS by way of TCRdb, which keeps in-frame sequences with V and J called. Part of the clones is missing from these tables; in studies checked, under half for an unresolved V gene and the rest for unknown reasons. The V and J calls and clone size are taken from that table; D and trimming were inferred from the DNA. Within this sample are about 59,000 clones, with roughly 83% of them counted one time only. 1.6% of the sample rests with the top ten.

The cohort consisted of 670 or so healthy bone marrow donors. At the time of sampling, all cohort members were nominally healthy, though unrecorded immune exposures were likely present. CMV serostatus was positive for more than 250 and negative for about 55% of the 666 cohort members, and was not recorded for this donor. Each donor provided a peripheral blood sample, and peripheral blood mononuclear cells were used for TCR beta sequencing. Genomic DNA extraction from the blood cell samples was performed with the Qiagen DNeasy Blood Extraction Kit. As concerns this clone: Its antigen remains undetermined. There are no base qualities to consult, and no much larger clone falls within one base.

Reading from cysteine to phenylalanine, the CDR3 counts 15 amino acids. The retained sequence is limited to the CDR3, 45 bases, with the frame set at the first base. Trimming accounts for 5 bases at V and 5 bases at J, while the number of junction bases matched to no gene is 7. CDR1 and CDR2 are read off the germline V gene as SGHVS and FNYEAQ. Overall results and qualifications from the work: CMV serostatus was the only immune exposure information available for the cohort. In a later analysis, 15,000 to 20,000 TCR beta sequences were associated with specific HLA alleles at a false discovery rate of 0.05. A further reported finding was that TCR beta sequences accurately predicted the HLA-A and HLA-B alleles for most subjects in the first cohort. Several of the top co-occurrence clusters appeared to be linked to parvovirus B19, influenza, CMV and Epstein-Barr virus, according to a later analysis. Because HLA typing was missing for some donors at each locus, association tests included only the typed subset. The authors suggested that the approach could potentially be extended to other disease states and immunological phenotypes. Sequencing depth was assumed to be roughly uniform across donors in the presence/absence analyses, though that assumption may not hold. In vitro tests confirmed that a few of the cytomegalovirus-associated TCR beta chains recognize cytomegalovirus antigens. A group of highly shared sequence variants was considered likely to be a technical artifact of the sequencing pipeline. Some IMGT-functional V segments, including TRBV6-2 and TRBV6-3, could not be distinguished by the 87-base-pair reads and were therefore excluded. Only TCR beta chains were sequenced in this cohort, and the absence of alpha or paired-chain data limited detectable features. In a later analysis, most CMV-associated TCR beta chains were found to appear HLA-restricted, with HLA associations seemingly driven largely by CMV exposure. Linkage disequilibrium might explain the correlated functional status among segregating V segments, but an unknown experimental factor could not be excluded. The classifier was reported to diagnose cytomegalovirus status with high specificity and sensitivity in both the original cohort and the validation cohort. A later genetic analysis reported fewer N-insertions in productive TCRs among donors in an Asian-associated ancestry cluster than the roughly 700-donor mean. Across donors, most TCR sequences were observed very rarely, whereas some public TCRs were present in many individuals. A later genetic analysis associated a missense DCLRE1C variant with V-gene and J-gene trimming of TCR beta chains, and an independent cohort replicated the association. In a later analysis, HLA-associated TCR beta chains were found to be more clonally expanded and to have lower generation probabilities than equally common non-associated chains. When HLA alleles, especially DR and DQ, strongly co-occurred, TCR associations were difficult to assign to individual alleles. The earlier analysis of approximately 560 of the donors excluded some 16 rarely observed V segments, including chromosome 9 orphons, because counts were too low. The study listed approximately 160 TCR beta chains as associated with cytomegalovirus. According to a later analysis, TCR association rates differed among HLA loci, with DRB1 alleles showing the most associated TCRs and HLA-C alleles showing the fewest. In an earlier analysis of approximately 600 of the donors, most TCR beta V segments were observed in productive rearrangements about 87% or about 30% of the time, broadly matching IMGT annotations.

The TCR was taken from a human donor in good health. The sequencing sample was made of PBMCs. The sequence is built from TRBV7-6 and TRBJ2-2, and 8 junction bases match TRBD2. The CDR3 loop reads CASSPWTSQTGELFF. The DNA sequence reads TGTGCCAGCAGCCCTTGGACTAGCCAAACCGGGGAGCTGTTTTTT.